This T cell receptor (beta chain) was captured in a study of radiotherapy plus CTLA-4 blockade in lung cancer. Sequenced by immunoSEQ multiplex PCR; TCRdb stores in-frame clones only, minus some. The sample has approximately 72,000 clones; roughly 78% are singletons. The V gene's germline CDR1 is LGHNA and CDR2 YSLEER. The V and J ends lost 1 base and 8 bases respectively, with 12 bases between them. The CDR3 spans 14 residues. The source is a human donor with non-small cell lung cancer who had a complete response to radiotherapy plus ipilimumab. This chain uses TRBV4-3 with TRBJ1-3, with D hard to call. Sequencing used peripheral blood, obtained from a patient treated with radiotherapy plus ipilimumab. The CDR3 DNA reads TGCGCCAGCAGCCAAGGACGGGGTGGGTACACCATATATTTT. Translation: CASSQGRGGYTIYF.